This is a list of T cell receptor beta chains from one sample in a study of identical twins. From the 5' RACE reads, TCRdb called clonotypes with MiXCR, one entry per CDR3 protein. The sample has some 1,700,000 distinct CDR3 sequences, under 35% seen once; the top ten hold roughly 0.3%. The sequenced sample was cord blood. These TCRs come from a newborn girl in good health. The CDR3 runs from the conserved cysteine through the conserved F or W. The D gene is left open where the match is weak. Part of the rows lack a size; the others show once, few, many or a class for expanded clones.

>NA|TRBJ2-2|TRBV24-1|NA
CATGQGGDTGELFF
TGTGCCACCGGGCAGGGGGGAGACACCGGGGAGCTGTTTTTT
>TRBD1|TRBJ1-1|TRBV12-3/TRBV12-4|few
CASSLQGWGNTEAFF
TGTGCCAGCAGTCTACAGGGGTGGGGGAACACTGAAGCTTTCTTT
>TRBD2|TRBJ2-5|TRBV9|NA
CASSPRTSGGLTQYF
TGTGCCAGCAGCCCCCGGACTAGCGGGGGACTCACCCAGTACTTC
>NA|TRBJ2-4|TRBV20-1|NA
CSAKPTPWRTVAKNIQCF
TGCAGTGCTAAACCGACCCCCTGGAGAACCGTAGCCAAAAACATTCAGTGCTTC
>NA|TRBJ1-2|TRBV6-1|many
CASSGGPYGYTF
TGTGCCAGCAGTGGAGGGCCCTATGGCTACACCTTC
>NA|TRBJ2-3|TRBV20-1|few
CSASGPLQGGDTQYF
TGCAGTGCTAGTGGGCCTCTCCAAGGGGGAGATACGCAGTATTTT
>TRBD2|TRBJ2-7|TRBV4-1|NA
CASSQDRASGRASSYEQYF
TGCGCCAGCAGCCAAGATAGGGCTAGCGGGAGGGCTAGCTCCTACGAGCAGTACTTC
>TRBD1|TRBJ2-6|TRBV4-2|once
CASSQRTGALYGANVLTF
TGTGCCAGCAGCCAACGGACAGGGGCCCTTTATGGGGCCAACGTCCTGACTTTC
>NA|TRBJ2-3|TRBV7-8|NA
CASSLRLSRGPDTQYF
TGTGCCAGCAGCTTACGGCTAAGCCGGGGTCCAGATACGCAGTATTTT
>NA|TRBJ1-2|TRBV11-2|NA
CASSLISGTFYGYTF
TGTGCCAGCAGCTTAATCTCCGGGACCTTCTATGGCTACACCTTC
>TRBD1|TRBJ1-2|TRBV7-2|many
CASSFSGTDYGYTF
TGTGCCAGCAGCTTTTCCGGGACAGATTATGGCTACACCTTC
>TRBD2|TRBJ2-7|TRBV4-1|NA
CASSQDPGLDINEQYF
TGCGCCAGCAGCCAAGATCCGGGACTAGACATCAATGAGCAGTACTTC
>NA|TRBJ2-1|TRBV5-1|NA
CASSAANNEQFF
TGCGCCAGCAGTGCAGCTAACAATGAGCAGTTCTTC
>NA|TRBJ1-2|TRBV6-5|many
CASSYLLGGEGYTF
TGTGCCAGCAGTTACCTCCTAGGAGGAGAGGGCTACACCTTC
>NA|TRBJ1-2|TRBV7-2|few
CASSLEMTDGYGYTF
TGTGCCAGCAGCTTAGAGATGACCGATGGCTATGGCTACACCTTC
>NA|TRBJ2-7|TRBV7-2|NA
CASSLFYRDEQYF
TGTGCCAGCAGCTTATTCTACAGAGACGAGCAGTACTTC
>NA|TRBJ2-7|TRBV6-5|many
CASRGASYEQYF
TGTGCCAGCAGGGGCGCCTCCTACGAGCAGTACTTC
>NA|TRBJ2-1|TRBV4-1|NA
CASSQVILGQETQFF
TGCGCCAGCAGCCAAGTAATATTGGGCCAAGAGACCCAGTTCTTC
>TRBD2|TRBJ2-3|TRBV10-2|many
CASSASGGGSTDTQYF
TGCGCCAGCAGTGCAAGCGGGGGGGGTAGCACAGATACGCAGTATTTT
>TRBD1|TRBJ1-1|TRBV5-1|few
CASSYWTGGNTEAFF
TGCGCCAGCAGCTATTGGACAGGTGGGAACACTGAAGCTTTCTTT
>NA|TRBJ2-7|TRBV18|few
CASSAPRDTYEQYF
TGTGCCAGCTCGGCTCCCCGGGACACCTACGAGCAGTACTTC
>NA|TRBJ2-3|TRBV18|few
CASSRTVVPTDTQYF
TGTGCCAGCTCGCGGACAGTGGTTCCCACAGATACGCAGTATTTT
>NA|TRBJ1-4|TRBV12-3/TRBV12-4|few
CASSLIGADEKLFF
TGTGCCAGCAGTTTAATAGGGGCGGATGAAAAACTGTTTTTT
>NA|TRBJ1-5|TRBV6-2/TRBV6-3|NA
CASSYIRHKSNQPQHF
TGTGCCAGCAGTTATATTCGTCACAAAAGCAATCAGCCCCAGCATTTT
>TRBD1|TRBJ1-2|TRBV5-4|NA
CASSLLGPGQGYGYTF
TGTGCCAGCAGCTTGCTCGGACCGGGACAGGGCTATGGCTACACCTTC
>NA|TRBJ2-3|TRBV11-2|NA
CASSLDRDAQYF
TGTGCCAGCAGCTTAGATCGGGATGCGCAGTATTTT
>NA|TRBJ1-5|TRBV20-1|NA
CSAHRRSNQPQHF
TGCAGTGCCCATAGACGGAGCAATCAGCCCCAGCATTTT
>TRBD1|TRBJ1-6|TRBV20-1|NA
CSALRDRNNSPLHF
TGCAGTGCTCTCCGGGACAGGAATAATTCACCCCTCCACTTT
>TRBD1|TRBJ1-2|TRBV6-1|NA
CASSEPGTGGYGYTF
TGTGCCAGCAGTGAACCCGGAACAGGGGGGTATGGCTACACCTTC
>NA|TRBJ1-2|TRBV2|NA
CASSGAETYGYTF
TGTGCCAGCAGTGGAGCAGAGACCTATGGCTACACCTTC
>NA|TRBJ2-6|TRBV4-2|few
CASSQESYSGANVLTF
TGTGCCAGCAGCCAAGAAAGCTACTCTGGGGCCAACGTCCTGACTTTC
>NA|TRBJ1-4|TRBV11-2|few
CASTAAYRRRATNEKLFF
TGTGCCAGCACCGCCGCTTACCGTCGACGGGCAACTAATGAAAAACTGTTTTTT
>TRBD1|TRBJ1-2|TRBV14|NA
CASSQAQGAFYGYTF
TGTGCCAGCAGCCAAGCCCAGGGGGCCTTCTATGGCTACACCTTC
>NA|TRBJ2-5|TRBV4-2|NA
CASSQDPITATQYF
TGTGCCAGCAGCCAAGATCCAATCACAGCGACCCAGTACTTC
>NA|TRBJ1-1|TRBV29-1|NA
CSVRVLELANTEAFF
TGCAGCGTTCGGGTACTAGAACTGGCGAACACTGAAGCTTTCTTT
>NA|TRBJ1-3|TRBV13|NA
CASSSPHTGNTIYF
TGTGCCAGCAGCTCCCCTCACACAGGAAACACCATATATTTT
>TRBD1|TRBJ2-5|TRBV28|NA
CASSLGQGPLDQYF
TGTGCCAGCAGTTTGGGACAGGGGCCCCTTGACCAGTACTTC